This T cell receptor beta chain derives from a study of shared clonotypes between healthy human individuals. Background on the study: Donors, aged 18 to 49, were two women and a few men.

Some clones are missing from TCRdb's copy, which holds only in-frame ones; the method was immunoSEQ multiplex PCR. The table has about 580,000 clones, 95% to 98% seen once. The CDR3 has 15 residues. Unmatched junction bases numbered 12, after V lost 7 bases and J lost 2 bases. Germline V lookup: CDR1 GTSNPN, CDR2 SVGIG (reference sequence). The naive CD8 fraction comprised CD45RO-negative cells positively selected for CCR7 and excluded terminally differentiated effector memory CD45RA+ cells. The clonotype was recovered from a man aged 30-40 years in good health. The V call is TRBV30, the J call TRBJ2-3, with 7 bases matching TRBD1. Sequenced: naive CD8+ T cells sorted from blood. Here the CDR3 reads CASHLRDRYTDTQYF. The CDR3, as DNA: TGTGCCTCTCATCTACGGGACAGATACACAGATACGCAGTATTTT.